This TCR beta chain was identified during a study of regulatory T cells in long-lasting Graves disease (dated by TCRdb to the early 2020s). Some background on the complete study: Patients with newly diagnosed Graves' disease had been on antithyroid drugs for under 3 months. This study used TCR sequencing and RNA sequencing of peripheral blood to compare persistent Graves' disease patients against newly diagnosed Graves' disease patients. The study took place in China and was registered as a clinical trial. A total of roughly 35 samples were covered by TCR sequencing, comprising around 13 persistent and 20 or so newly diagnosed Graves' disease patients. Beyond this particular receptor, the publication reports: Patients with persistent disease shared more public clonotypes (around 2,500) than newly diagnosed patients did (about 970). Lower TCR Shannon entropy and fewer highly expanded clones were observed in persistent Graves' disease patients than in newly diagnosed patients, which suggested clonal expansion. Preferential use of TRBV28, TRBJ1-2 and TRBJ2-5 was observed in persistent disease, whereas TRBV20-1 and TRBJ2-1 were favored in newly diagnosed disease. Only the TCR beta chain was sequenced and analyzed. The small sample size was acknowledged by the authors as a limitation that may reduce accuracy. Because the primary lesion, thyroid tissue, could not be accessed, the study looked at peripheral blood alone.

Library preparation was by multiplex PCR. Sequencer: Illumina HiSeq 4000. iRepertoire HTBI primers and Arm-PCR amplification of CDR3 regions were used to construct TCR beta libraries. Gel purification was performed on PCR products prior to sequencing. As for the original processing: Gene usage analysis of CDR3 amino acid clonotypes used the roughly 60 TRBV and about 14 TRBJ segments found across samples. COPE and FqMerger were used to merge the filtered high-quality paired reads into contigs. BLAST was used to align contigs to the IMGT TRBV, TRBD and TRBJ reference genes, and CDR3 was defined following IMGT. Highly expanded clones were defined as clonotypes with a frequency above 0.1%. Repertoire diversity was measured by Shannon entropy, and V-J evenness by the Gini coefficient. A clonotype found in more than one individual was treated as public. Using fastp trimming at Q25 and MiXCR clonotype assembly, TCRdb reanalyzed the public sequencing data and kept in-frame beta chains. Every entry covers one CDR3 protein and lists the most common genes and DNA from its rows. The V and J calls shown here were made by TCRdb, not taken from the authors' results. This sample has a few hundred thousand distinct CDR3 sequences in its table, and around 17% of those were observed once. The ten largest clones represent around 23% of the sample.

CDR1 and CDR2, looked up from the germline V gene (reference sequence), are LNHDA and SQIVND. The CDR3 sequence holds 20 residues, the cysteine and phenylalanine included. Only the CDR3 DNA stays, 60 bases, in frame from base 1. V is pruned by 0 bases and J by 2 bases, leaving 14 bases of the junction without a gene match. The time point label of this sample denotes: newly diagnosed GD, antithyroid drugs for less than 3 months. For both TCR sequencing and RNA sequencing, RNA was extracted from PBMCs in TRIzol. The diagnosis of Graves' disease followed American Thyroid Association guidelines. The patients came from an endocrinology department in Xi'an, China. From each patient, approximately 9 milliliters of peripheral blood was collected into an EDTA anticoagulant tube. Ficoll Paque Plus density gradient separation was used to isolate PBMCs, and no further T cell sorting was done. An Agilent 2100 Bioanalyzer and agarose gel were used to assess RNA quality, and a NanoDrop 2000 was used to measure RNA concentration.

Points on this clonotype: Its target antigen remains unknown. Within one base of it there is no much larger clone, and no base qualities were kept.

Separately, the same data were catalogued under a study of T cells in Graves' hyperthyroidism and ophthalmopathy. From the second report: A patient counted as having stable Graves' hyperthyroidism if no progression to ophthalmopathy occurred over 18 months of follow-up. Hyperthyroidism patients were aged 18 to 65 years and newly diagnosed, with disease duration of less than 2 months. The study excluded patients with uncontrolled infections, other autoimmune diseases, pregnancy or lactation. Clinical symptoms, serum thyroxine and TRAb, thyroid ultrasound, and orbital computed tomography formed the basis for the diagnoses. A first-round RT-PCR of the TCR CDR3 used the HTBI primer set with the Qiagen OneStep RT-PCR kit. Most expanded thyroid clonotypes (frequency above 0.001) were also found in blood, which suggests that blood repertoires may mirror thyroid immune responses. A model built on a 13 V-J signature distinguished ophthalmopathy from stable hyperthyroidism, reaching roughly 88% sensitivity and about 81% specificity in cross-validation and 80%/75% in testing. In validation, the model predicted progression to ophthalmopathy with 60% to 71% sensitivity and 72% to 85% specificity, a median of about six months before onset. To identify distinguishing TCR V-J signatures, a discovery cohort of 100 patients was used, comprising 40 to 45 with Graves' ophthalmopathy and approximately 58 with stable Graves' hyperthyroidism. Prospective prediction of ophthalmopathy was tested in an independent validation cohort of 18 to 20 hyperthyroidism patients and approximately 17 patients who later progressed to ophthalmopathy. The 100 or so discovery patients were randomly divided into training and test sets at a 7:3 ratio. In six Graves' hyperthyroidism patients, the study also compared T-cell repertoires from thyroid tissue with T-cell repertoires from blood. Following sampling, methimazole starting at 30 mg daily was given to hyperthyroidism patients, and high-dose intravenous methylprednisolone was given to ophthalmopathy patients. Libraries were constructed in a second round of multiplex PCR, after which size selection and purification were performed. Paired-end sequencing of the libraries was performed with 100 bp reads on an Illumina HiSeq2000. SOAPnuke was used to process the raw data, removing reads that contained adapters or uncalled bases, had a mean Phred below 15, or lacked an exact match to the constant primer or identifier. High-quality paired reads were merged with COPE v1.2.5, and unique nucleotide sequences were defined as clonotypes. MiTCR v1.1 was used to align clonotypes to the IMGT TRBV, TRBD and TRBJ reference segments. Analysis was restricted to V-J combinations with a frequency above 0.0001, which covered 98% to 99.2% of repertoires. A TCS score was defined as the ratio of F50 (clonal expansion) to E x V (chaos), with BLOSUM62-based TCRdist applied between CDR3 peptides within each V-J. Welch's t-statistics and random forest reduced some 510 V-J features to fewer than 15, which were used in a naive Bayes classifier (R e1071). Sample size was not statistically predetermined, and investigators were not blinded to group allocation. The paper reports TCR Vbeta CDR3 sequencing of 130 to 150 peripheral blood samples: 43 ophthalmopathy, about 75 hyperthyroidism and around 17 progressor patients.

The sample was peripheral blood mononuclear cells (PBMCs), taken at new diagnosis, from a patient treated with antithyroid drugs. The chain uses TRBV19 and TRBJ2-2; 8 bases in between match TRBD2. This clonotype was obtained from a woman aged 18 to 35 with Graves disease. Donor details come from another sample of the same person, matched by shared clones. The DNA sequence is TGTGCCAGTAGTATAGAAGGGCCAGGACTAGCCCCAGACAACACCGGGGAGCTGTTTTTT. This yields the protein CASSIEGPGLAPDNTGELFF.